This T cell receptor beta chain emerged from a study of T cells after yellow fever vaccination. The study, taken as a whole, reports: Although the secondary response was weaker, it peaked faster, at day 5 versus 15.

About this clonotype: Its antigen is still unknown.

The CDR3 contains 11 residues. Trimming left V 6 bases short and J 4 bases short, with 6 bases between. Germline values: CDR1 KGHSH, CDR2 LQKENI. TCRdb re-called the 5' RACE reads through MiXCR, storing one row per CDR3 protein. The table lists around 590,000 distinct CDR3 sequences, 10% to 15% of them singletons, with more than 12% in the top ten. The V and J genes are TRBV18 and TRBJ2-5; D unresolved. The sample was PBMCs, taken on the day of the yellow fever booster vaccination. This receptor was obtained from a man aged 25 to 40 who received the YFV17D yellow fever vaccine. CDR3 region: CASSNIETQYF. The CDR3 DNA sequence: TGTGCCAGCTCCAATATAGAGACCCAGTACTTC.